The 2 T cell receptor beta chains given below trace back to one sample, sequenced in a study of T cells in Graves' hyperthyroidism and ophthalmopathy. The investigators amplified TCR beta CDR3 regions from RNA transcripts. The primer set for the first-round RT-PCR of the TCR CDR3 was HTBI. One entry per CDR3 protein, called by TCRdb with MiXCR from the multiplex PCR reads. The sample carries nearly 110,000 distinct CDR3 sequences, about a sixth recorded once. The sequenced sample was blood. These TCRs come from a woman aged 50 to 65 with Graves' hyperthyroidism.

This clonotype was counted many times. The chain is built from TRBV18 and TRBJ2-1; TRBD2 might be the D (5 bases). Germline V gene sequence: CDR1 KGHSH, CDR2 LQKENI. With 6 bases removed from V and 3 bases from J, the gap between germline ends came to 18 bases. The length of the CDR3 is 16 residues. The CDR3 loop reads CASSLLLKSGYNEQFF. The CDR3 DNA sequence: TGTGCCAGCTCCCTACTCCTGAAAAGCGGCTACAATGAGCAGTTCTTC.

This clonotype was seen ten or more times. The chain recombines TRBV5-1 with TRBJ1-5; possible D gene TRBD1, 5 bases. This CDR3 has 14 residues. Germline CDR1 reads SGHRS; CDR2 reads YFSETQ. V was clipped by 2 bases and J by 6 bases, with 12 bases between them. The CDR3 nucleotides read TGCGCCAGCAGCTTAGAAGGGGTGAGTCAGCCCCAGCATTTT. Translating it yields CASSLEGVSQPQHF.